One TCR beta chain is described in this entry. Its specificity is unknown. Assay: immunoSEQ multiplex PCR; the TCRdb copy retains only in-frame clones and omits some. The repertoire has approximately 150,000 clones, roughly nine tenths of them found once; the top ten carry under 2%. Unmatched junction bases numbered 6, after V lost 5 bases and J lost 7 bases. The germline V gene encodes CDR1 SGHTA and CDR2 FQGNSA. The CDR3 runs 15 residues. The data were taken from a study of T cell responses to AZD1222 COVID-19 vaccine. Findings and limits, study-wide: Spike-specific TCR breadth rose after two AZD1222 doses, and depth rose as well.

Second doses were pooled across both intervals (about 4 or about 12 weeks). The receptor was isolated from an adult who received the AZD1222 COVID-19 vaccine. The chain joins TRBV7-2 to TRBJ1-6, with TRBD1 matching over 9 bases. The source material was peripheral blood, sampled 28 days after the second AZD1222 dose. The CDR3 region is CASSGTGGRNSPLHF. In DNA form, the CDR3 reads TGTGCCAGCAGCGGAACAGGGGGCCGGAATTCACCCCTCCACTTT.